The 9 T cell receptor beta chains presented below share a single source sample, sequenced in a study of CD39 and CD103 CD8 tumor-infiltrating T cells. Sequencing used immunoSEQ multiplex PCR; TCRdb keeps in-frame clones, though not all of them. The sample includes about 1,500 clones, about 60% seen only once; the top ten take about 25%. Input material: CD39- CD103+ CD8+ T cells sorted from the tumor. Regarding subset: CD103+CD39- single-positive CD45RA- CD8 T cells. Every receptor here comes from a human donor with head and neck squamous cell carcinoma.

The V call is TRBV6-6, the J call TRBJ2-2; no reliable D call. From germline, CDR1 is MNHNY and CDR2 SVGAGI (reference sequence). CDR3 length equals 11 residues. V was trimmed by 6 bases and J by 4 bases, leaving 3 bases between them. The CDR3, as DNA: TGTGCCAGCAGGATCACCGGGGAGCTGTTTTTT. This codes for CASRITGELFF.

The J gene is TRBJ1-1, the V gene TRBV5-1; possible D gene TRBD1, 5 bases. V shed 3 bases and J shed 0 bases, with 12 bases lying between them. The CDR3 spans 15 residues. Per germline, CDR1 SGHRS and CDR2 YFSETQ. CDR3 protein: CASSWGMDMNTEAFF. CDR3 DNA sequence: TGCGCCAGCAGCTGGGGGATGGATATGAACACTGAAGCTTTCTTT. Drawing the rest from reference TRBV5-1 and TRBJ1-1, the complete variable domain is KAGVTQTPRYLIKTRGQQVTLSCSPISGHRSVSWYQQTPGQGLQFLFEYFSETQRNKGNFPGRFSGRQFSNSRSEMNVSTLELGDSALYLCASSWGMDMNTEAFFGQGTRLTVV.

The V and J genes are TRBV30 and TRBJ2-1, with 7 bases lining up with TRBD2. The CDR3 is made up of 13 amino acids. With 3 bases clipped from V and 9 bases from J, the junction kept 8 bases outside the gene matches. CDR1 GTSNPN and CDR2 SVGIG come from the germline V gene (reference sequence). In DNA, the CDR3 is TGTGCCTGGAGCGTGACTAGCTCGGGTGAGCAGTTCTTC. Translated: CAWSVTSSGEQFF.

This clone is large by share. V usage is TRBV4-3 and J usage is TRBJ2-3; D may be TRBD1 (6 bases). CDR3 length: 16 amino acids. CDR1 LGHNA and CDR2 YSLEER come from the germline V gene. V lost 4 bases and J 2 bases, leaving 16 bases between the germline ends. The CDR3 DNA reads TGCGCCAGCAGCCCATACCGGGACACCAACACAGATACGCAGTATTTT. Encoded protein: CASSPYRDTNTDTQYF.

This chain links TRBV6-1 with TRBJ2-1; no clear D gene. Trimming stripped 1 base from V and 4 bases from J, with 8 bases between. Germline V gene sequence: CDR1 MNHNS, CDR2 SASEGT. This CDR3 has 14 residues. The CDR3 nucleotides read TGTGCCAGCAGTGAAGTTGGGGTTTACAATGAGCAGTTCTTC. This codes for CASSEVGVYNEQFF.

This clone was recorded once. The chain links TRBV5-2 to TRBJ1-2. TRBV5-2 is shown as a pseudogene. The CDR3 is made up of 14 amino acids. The CDR3: CASNTVRKTYGYTF. The CDR3 bases are TGTGCCAGCAACACTGTACGAAAGACCTATGGCTACACCTTC.

The J gene is TRBJ2-7, the V gene TRBV9, with 7 bases lining up with TRBD2. The J segment lost 0 bases and the V segment lost 3 bases, leaving 6 bases of the junction unmatched. Germline lookup yields CDR1 SGDLS and CDR2 YYNGEE. The CDR3 runs to 15 residues. CDR3 nucleotide sequence: TGTGCCAGCAGCGGGGGGGGATTGAGCTCCTACGAGCAGTACTTC. This encodes CASSGGGLSSYEQYF.

This chain uses TRBV10-3 with TRBJ2-7; tentative D call: TRBD2 (5 bases). Trimming removed 0 bases from V and 5 bases from J, with 8 bases in between. The germline gives CDR1 ENHRY, CDR2 SYGVKD. The CDR3 runs 13 residues. The CDR3 DNA reads as TGTGCCATCAGTGAGTCGAGGGCAGACGAGCAGTACTTC. Its protein is CAISESRADEQYF.

Only a few counts were recorded for this clone. The chain is built from TRBV5-1 and TRBJ1-3; D is undetermined. Deletions cut 0 bases from V and 0 bases from J, with 7 bases between. The CDR3 consists of 15 residues. Germline V gene data show CDR1 as SGHRS and CDR2 as YFSETQ. The CDR3: CASSLDSFSGNTIYF. The CDR3 DNA follows: TGCGCCAGCAGCTTGGACAGCTTCTCTGGAAACACCATATATTTT.